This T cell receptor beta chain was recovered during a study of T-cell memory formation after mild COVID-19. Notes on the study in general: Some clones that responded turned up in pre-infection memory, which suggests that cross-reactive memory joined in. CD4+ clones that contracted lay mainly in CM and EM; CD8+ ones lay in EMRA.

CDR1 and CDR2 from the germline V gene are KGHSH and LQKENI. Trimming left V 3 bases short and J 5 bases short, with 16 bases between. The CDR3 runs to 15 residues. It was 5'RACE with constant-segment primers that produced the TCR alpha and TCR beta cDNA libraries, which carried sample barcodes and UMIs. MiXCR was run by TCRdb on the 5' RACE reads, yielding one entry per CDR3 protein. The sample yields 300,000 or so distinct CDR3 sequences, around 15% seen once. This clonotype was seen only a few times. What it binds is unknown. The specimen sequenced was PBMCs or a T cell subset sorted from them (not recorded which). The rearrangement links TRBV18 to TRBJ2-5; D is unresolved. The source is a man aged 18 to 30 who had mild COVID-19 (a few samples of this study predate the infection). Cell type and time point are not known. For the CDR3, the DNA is TGTGCCAGCTCACCCCTAGGACGAGATCGGGAGACCCAGTACTTC. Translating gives CASSPLGRDRETQYF.